The 7 T cell receptor beta chains given below trace back to one sample, sequenced in a study of T-cell reconstitution after alpha-beta-depleted transplantation in children. Unique molecular identifiers were used to barcode this TCRbeta library. TCRdb re-called the PCR reads with MiXCR, one entry per CDR3 protein. This sample has about 170,000 distinct CDR3 sequences, with roughly 11% found just once. Source: PBMCs, taken before TCRalphabeta/CD19-depleted stem cell transplant. The receptors shown here come from a boy under 10 years old with acute myeloid leukemia, due to receive a stem cell transplant.

At least ten counts were recorded for this clonotype. The gene calls are TRBV7-2 and TRBJ2-1, with D uncertain. Germline CDR1 is SGHTA and CDR2 is FQGNSA. Between the trimmed V and J ends, which lost 5 bases and 8 bases, there was a span of 19 bases. CDR3 size: 15 residues. CDR3 sequence (DNA): TGTGCCAGCAGCCCCATTATGGCTAGAGGTGATGAGCAGTTCTTC. Translation: CASSPIMARGDEQFF. Combining the CDR3 with reference TRBV7-2 and TRBJ2-1 gives the whole variable domain GAGVSQSPSNKVTEKGKDVELRCDPISGHTALYWYRQSLGQGLEFLIYFQGNSAPDKSGLPSDRFSAERTGGSVSTLTIQRTQQEDSAVYLCASSPIMARGDEQFFGPGTRLTVL.

This clonotype showed up just a few times. Being one base from a much bigger clone, this may be a read error. The chain recombines TRBV7-8 with TRBJ2-5; 7 bases match TRBD2. The CDR3 covers 16 residues. From germline, CDR1 is SGHVS and CDR2 FQNEAQ. CDR3 sequence reads: CASSPKRELVQETQSF. In nucleotides, the CDR3 is TGTGCCAGCAGCCCGAAGCGGGAATTAGTCCAAGAGACCCAGTCCTTC. The whole variable domain, remainder taken from reference TRBV7-8 and TRBJ2-5, is GAGVSQSPRYKVAKRGQDVALRCDPISGHVSLFWYQQALGQGPEFLTYFQNEAQLDKSGLPSDRFFAERPEGSVSTLKIQRTQQEDSAVYLCASSPKRELVQETQSFGPGTRLLVL.

This clonotype was counted at least ten times. This chain joins TRBV4-2 and TRBJ2-7, with D possibly TRBD1 on 6 matching bases. V was shortened by 4 bases and J by 2 bases, with 9 bases between the two germline ends. The CDR3 length is 13 residues. The germline V gene encodes CDR1 LGHNA and CDR2 YNFKEQ. CDR3 loop: CASSRSGAYEQYF. The CDR3 DNA sequence: TGTGCCAGCAGCCGATCAGGGGCCTACGAGCAGTACTTC.

The table lists this clonotype with many counts. J is TRBJ2-1 and V is TRBV5-1, with D possibly TRBD2 on 5 matching bases. Trimming took off 4 bases at V and 4 bases at J, with 18 bases between the two ends. Germline lookup yields CDR1 SGHRS and CDR2 YFSETQ. CDR3 length: 16 residues. The CDR3 loop reads CASSVSTRSVYNEQFF. CDR3 DNA: TGCGCCAGCAGCGTGTCCACTAGGTCTGTGTACAATGAGCAGTTCTTC.

This clonotype occurred many times. The gene calls are TRBV5-4 and TRBJ2-5, with no clear D. Germline V gives CDR1 SGHNT, CDR2 YYREEE (reference sequence). This CDR3 spans 15 amino acids. Between the trimmed V and J ends, which lost 0 bases and 1 base, there was a span of 10 bases. CDR3 sequence: CASSLDAQTQETQYF. CDR3 nucleotide sequence: TGTGCCAGCAGCTTGGATGCTCAGACCCAAGAGACCCAGTACTTC.

There are many counts of this clonotype. This chain links TRBV21-1 with TRBJ2-4; TRBD2 is the table's D call, not checked against the DNA. TRBV21-1 is tagged as a pseudogene. The CDR3 extends over 15 amino acids. CDR3 sequence reads: CASSKYTGLENIQYF. In DNA, the CDR3 is TGTGCCAGCAGCAAATATACGGGACTGGAAAACATTCAGTACTTC.

This clonotype was observed at least ten times. The V call is TRBV3-1, the J call TRBJ2-7; possible D gene TRBD1, 6 bases. The length of the CDR3 is 14 residues. The germline V and J ends were trimmed by 2 bases and 3 bases, with 11 bases remaining between them. Germline CDR1 reads LGHDT; CDR2 reads YNNKEL (reference sequence). The CDR3 sequence: CASSQWDTNYEQYF. CDR3 nucleotides: TGTGCCAGCAGCCAATGGGACACGAACTACGAGCAGTACTTC.